This TCR beta chain was obtained from a study of PD-L1 blockade in urothelial cancer. Study summary: Bladder-origin urothelial cancer in males described about 90% of the roughly 30 patients.

Germline trimming cut 6 bases from V and 7 bases from J; bases unmatched to any gene: 17. Germline loops: CDR1 MRHNA, CDR2 SNTAGT. This CDR3 spans 16 amino acids. Overall study results and limits: More tumor-infiltrating T lymphocytes were found in patients who had durable benefit.

This table comes from immunoSEQ multiplex PCR, and its TCRdb copy is limited to in-frame clones, with some not included. Of 35,000 to 45,000 clones in the sample, around 34% were seen once. Patients' urothelial carcinoma was locally advanced or metastatic. This clone was observed a few times. Its specificity is unknown. V usage is TRBV6-4 and J usage is TRBJ2-7, with 8 bases identical to TRBD1. Material: tumor tissue, obtained before atezolizumab (anti-PD-L1) treatment. The TCR sequence derives from a man between 60 and 70 years old with urothelial cancer. The CDR3 DNA follows: TGTGCCAGCAGCTCGAATGGAGGGACAGGCGATAAAGAGCAGTACTTC. Translated, it gives CASSSNGGTGDKEQYF.